These T cell receptor beta chains were read from a single sample in a study of shared T cell receptors in the human thymus. Sequencing was performed with immunoSEQ multiplex PCR; in TCRdb, only in-frame clones are kept and a portion is missing. The data show under 850,000 clones, roughly 90% seen once. Another study also made use of these data, one on human thymus T cells.

The specimen was thymocytes. The receptors here all came from a boy under three years old with a congenital heart defect. The conserved cysteine and the conserved F or W are not part of the CDR3 here. Each record gives: J gene, clone size, V gene, CDR3 protein. Where a row states a size, it is once, few, many or the class of an expanded clone; other rows omit it.

>TRBJ2-3|-|TRBV5-4
ASSRGSSGATDTQY
>TRBJ2-1|-|TRBV5-1
ASSLVGQDSYNEQF
>TRBJ1-5|-|TRBV5-6
ASSSRDRGSGNQPQH
>TRBJ2-3|-|TRBV11-2
ASSPRYTQY
>TRBJ2-1|-|TRBV4-1
ASAGEGEDNEQF
>TRBJ2-3|-|TRBV4-1
ASSQGTSGTSTDTQY
>TRBJ2-2|once|TRBV5-6
ASSLGDYQAGLSTGELF
>TRBJ2-7|-|TRBV20-1
SARYPHEQY
>TRBJ1-2|-|TRBV4-2
ASSPLDSFRTGSNYGYT
>TRBJ1-5|-|TRBV6-5
ASSYYSGQPQH
>TRBJ2-2|few|TRBV19
ASSNEEGGELF
>TRBJ2-3|-|TRBV4-2
ASSQAYEGGYLTDTQY
>TRBJ2-3|-|TRBV14
ASSQGLEGQVPDTQY
>TRBJ2-3|-|TRBV10-1
ASSVELAVQRDTQY
>TRBJ2-2|-|TRBV28
ASTWGGDTGELF
>TRBJ2-7|-|TRBV2
ASSEGDRPPYEQY
>TRBJ2-5|-|TRBV6-5
ASSYRRDRAQETQY
>TRBJ1-3|-|TRBV29-1
SVWGQPSGNTIY
>TRBJ2-1|-|TRBV30
AWKAGLDSYNEQF
>TRBJ2-7|-|TRBV10-3
AIAGGPHEQY
>TRBJ1-5|few|TRBV15
ATSTPLRGLSNQPQH
>TRBJ2-1|-|TRBV2
ASIAERGQNRDNEQF
>TRBJ2-1|-|TRBV10-3
AISQESYNEQF
>TRBJ2-7|-|TRBV10-3
AISEVAGDSDEQY
>TRBJ1-1|-|TRBV7-8
ASSEGQGGINTEAF
>TRBJ2-7|few|TRBV6-6
ASSRTGSESAYEQY
>TRBJ2-4|-|TRBV5-1
ASSLAPGQGVTIAKNIQY
>TRBJ2-7|few|TRBV5-1
ASSLPRGSRTGGNEQY
>TRBJ1-2|few|TRBV21-1
ASSKSQGGGYT
>TRBJ2-7|-|TRBV30
AWSVGLAAYHEQY
>TRBJ1-5|-|TRBV28
ASSLGGGGNQPQH
>TRBJ2-3|once|TRBV9
ASSVGGRGTDTQY
>TRBJ1-2|-|TRBV4-2
ASSQGVTNYGYT
>TRBJ1-6|-|TRBV18
ASSPGGTPLH
>TRBJ2-1|-|TRBV19
ASSIYGGGRASNEQF
>TRBJ1-1|-|TRBV7-9
ASSLGIREGNTEAF
>TRBJ2-3|-|TRBV4-3
ASSLHRDRGWTDTQY
>TRBJ2-7|-|TRBV7-2
ASSPRQGGKEQY
>TRBJ1-4|-|TRBV19
ASSIEGEATNEKLF
>TRBJ2-5|-|TRBV6-5
ASSKTSGSTETQY
>TRBJ2-3|-|TRBV5-1
ASSLTAGYGTQY